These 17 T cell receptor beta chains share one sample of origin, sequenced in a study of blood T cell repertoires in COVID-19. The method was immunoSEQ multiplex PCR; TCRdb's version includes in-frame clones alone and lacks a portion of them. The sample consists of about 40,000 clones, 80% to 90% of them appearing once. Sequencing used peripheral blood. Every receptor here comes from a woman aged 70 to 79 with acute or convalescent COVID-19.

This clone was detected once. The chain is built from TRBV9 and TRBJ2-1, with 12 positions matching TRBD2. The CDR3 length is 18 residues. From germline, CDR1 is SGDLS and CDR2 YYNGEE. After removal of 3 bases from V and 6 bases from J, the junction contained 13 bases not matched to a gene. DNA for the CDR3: TGTGCCAGCAGCGGATTTTTTGGACTAGCGGGAAGCTTCAATGAGCAGTTCTTC. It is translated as CASSGFFGLAGSFNEQFF.

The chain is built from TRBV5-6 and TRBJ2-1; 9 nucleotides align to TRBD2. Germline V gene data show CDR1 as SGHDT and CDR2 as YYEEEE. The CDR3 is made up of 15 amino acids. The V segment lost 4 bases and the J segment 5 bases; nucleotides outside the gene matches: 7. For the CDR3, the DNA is TGTGCCAGCAGCCCCACTAGCGGGCGAAACAATGAGCAGTTCTTC. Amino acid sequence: CASSPTSGRNNEQFF.

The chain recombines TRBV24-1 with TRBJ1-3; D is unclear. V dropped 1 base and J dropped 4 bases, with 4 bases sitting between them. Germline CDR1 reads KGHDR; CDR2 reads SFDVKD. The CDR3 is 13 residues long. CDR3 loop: CATSDLRGNTIYF. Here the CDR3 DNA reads TGTGCCACCAGTGATTTACGGGGAAACACCATATATTTT.

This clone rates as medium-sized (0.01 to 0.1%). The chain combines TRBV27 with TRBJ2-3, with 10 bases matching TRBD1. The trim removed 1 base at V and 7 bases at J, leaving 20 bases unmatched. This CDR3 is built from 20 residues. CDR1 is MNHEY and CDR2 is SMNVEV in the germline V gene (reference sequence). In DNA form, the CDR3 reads TGTGCCAGCAGTTTATATGTTTCGGAAACCCCGGGACAGGGGAGTAATACGCAGTATTTT. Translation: CASSLYVSETPGQGSNTQYF.

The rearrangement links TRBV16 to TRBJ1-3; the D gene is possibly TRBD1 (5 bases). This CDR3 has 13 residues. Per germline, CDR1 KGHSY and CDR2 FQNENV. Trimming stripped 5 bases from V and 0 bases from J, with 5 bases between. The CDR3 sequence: CASSRGSGNTIYF. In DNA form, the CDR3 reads TGTGCCAGCAGCAGGGGCTCTGGAAACACCATATATTTT.

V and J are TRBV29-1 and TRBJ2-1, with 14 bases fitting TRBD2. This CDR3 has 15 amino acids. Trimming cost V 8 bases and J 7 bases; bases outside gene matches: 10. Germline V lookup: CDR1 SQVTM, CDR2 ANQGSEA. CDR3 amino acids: CSNTGLAGVGNEQFF. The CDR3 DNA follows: TGCAGCAATACGGGACTAGCGGGAGTGGGGAATGAGCAGTTCTTC.

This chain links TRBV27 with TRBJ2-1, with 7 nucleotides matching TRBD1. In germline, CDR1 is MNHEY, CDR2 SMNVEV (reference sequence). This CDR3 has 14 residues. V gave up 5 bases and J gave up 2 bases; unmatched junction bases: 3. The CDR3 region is CASSLGTAYNEQFF. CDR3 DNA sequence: TGTGCCAGCAGTCTGGGGACAGCCTACAATGAGCAGTTCTTC.

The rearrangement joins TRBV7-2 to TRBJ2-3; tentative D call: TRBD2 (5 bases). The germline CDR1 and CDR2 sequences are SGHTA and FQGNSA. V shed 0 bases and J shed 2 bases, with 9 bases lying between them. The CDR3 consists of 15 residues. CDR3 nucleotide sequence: TGTGCCAGCAGCTTAGCTAGCGTTATCACAGATACGCAGTATTTT. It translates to CASSLASVITDTQYF.

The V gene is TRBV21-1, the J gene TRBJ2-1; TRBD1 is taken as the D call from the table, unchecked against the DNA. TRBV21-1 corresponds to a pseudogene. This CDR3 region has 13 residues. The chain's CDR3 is CASSRFTSNEQFF. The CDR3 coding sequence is TGTGCCAGCAGCAGATTCACAAGCAATGAGCAGTTCTTC.

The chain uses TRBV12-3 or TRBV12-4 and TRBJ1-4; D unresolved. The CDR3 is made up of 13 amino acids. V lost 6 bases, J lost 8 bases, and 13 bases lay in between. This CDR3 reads CASSLELNEKLFF. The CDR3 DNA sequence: TGTGCCAGCAGCCTGGAACTAAACGAAAAACTGTTTTTT.

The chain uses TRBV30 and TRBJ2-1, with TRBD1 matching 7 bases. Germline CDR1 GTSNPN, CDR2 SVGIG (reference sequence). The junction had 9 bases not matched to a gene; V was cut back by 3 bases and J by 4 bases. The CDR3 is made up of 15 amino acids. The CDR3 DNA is TGTGCCTGGAGCGGGGACAGCAAGAGATACAATGAGCAGTTCTTC. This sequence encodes CAWSGDSKRYNEQFF.

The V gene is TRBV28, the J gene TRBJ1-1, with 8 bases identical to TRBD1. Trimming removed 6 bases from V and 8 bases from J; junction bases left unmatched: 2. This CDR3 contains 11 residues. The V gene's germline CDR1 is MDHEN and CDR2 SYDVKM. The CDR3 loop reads CASRGQAEAFF. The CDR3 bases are TGTGCCAGCAGGGGACAGGCAGAAGCTTTCTTT. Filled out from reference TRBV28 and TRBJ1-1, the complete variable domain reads DVKVTQSSRYLVKRTGEKVFLECVQDMDHENMFWYRQDPGLGLRLIYFSYDVKMKEKGDIPEGYSVSREKKERFSLILESASTNQTSMYLCASRGQAEAFFGQGTRLTVV.

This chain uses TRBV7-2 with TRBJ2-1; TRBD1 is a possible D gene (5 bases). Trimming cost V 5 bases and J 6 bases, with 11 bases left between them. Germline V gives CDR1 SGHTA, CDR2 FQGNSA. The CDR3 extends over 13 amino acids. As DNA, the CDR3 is TGTGCCAGCAGCCCCCTGCAGGGCAATGAGCAGTTCTTC. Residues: CASSPLQGNEQFF. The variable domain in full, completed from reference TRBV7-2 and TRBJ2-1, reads GAGVSQSPSNKVTEKGKDVELRCDPISGHTALYWYRQSLGQGLEFLIYFQGNSAPDKSGLPSDRFSAERTGGSVSTLTIQRTQQEDSAVYLCASSPLQGNEQFFGPGTRLTVL.

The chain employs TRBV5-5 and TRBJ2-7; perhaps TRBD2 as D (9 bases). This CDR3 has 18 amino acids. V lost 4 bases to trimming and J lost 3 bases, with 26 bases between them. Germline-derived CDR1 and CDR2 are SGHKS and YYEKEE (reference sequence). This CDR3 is CASSPQPGLAGQVYEQYV. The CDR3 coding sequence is TGTGCCAGCAGCCCCCAACCCGGGCTAGCGGGACAGGTCTACGAGCAGTACGTC.

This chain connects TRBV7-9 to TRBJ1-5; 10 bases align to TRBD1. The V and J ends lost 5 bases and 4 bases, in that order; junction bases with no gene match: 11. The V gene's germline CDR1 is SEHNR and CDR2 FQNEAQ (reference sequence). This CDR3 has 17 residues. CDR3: CASSPGTGEGLNQPQHF. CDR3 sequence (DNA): TGTGCCAGCAGCCCCGGGACAGGGGAGGGTTTGAATCAGCCCCAGCATTTT. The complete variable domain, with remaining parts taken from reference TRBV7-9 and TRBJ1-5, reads DTGVSQNPRHKITKRGQNVTFRCDPISEHNRLYWYRQTLGQGPEFLTYFQNEAQLEKSRLLSDRFSAERPKGSFSTLEIQRTEQGDSAMYLCASSPGTGEGLNQPQHFGDGTRLSIL.

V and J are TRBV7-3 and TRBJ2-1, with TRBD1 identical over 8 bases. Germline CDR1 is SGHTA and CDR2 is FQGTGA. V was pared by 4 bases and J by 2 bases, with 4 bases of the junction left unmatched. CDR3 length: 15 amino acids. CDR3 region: CASSSDRGAYNEQFF. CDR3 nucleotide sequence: TGTGCCAGCAGCTCAGACAGGGGCGCCTACAATGAGCAGTTCTTC.

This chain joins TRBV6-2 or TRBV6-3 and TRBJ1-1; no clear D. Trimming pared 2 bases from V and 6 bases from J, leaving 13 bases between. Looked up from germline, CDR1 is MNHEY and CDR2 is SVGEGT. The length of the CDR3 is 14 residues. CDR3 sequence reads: CASSYAGNVPEAFF. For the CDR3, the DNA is TGTGCCAGCAGTTACGCCGGGAATGTACCTGAAGCTTTCTTT.